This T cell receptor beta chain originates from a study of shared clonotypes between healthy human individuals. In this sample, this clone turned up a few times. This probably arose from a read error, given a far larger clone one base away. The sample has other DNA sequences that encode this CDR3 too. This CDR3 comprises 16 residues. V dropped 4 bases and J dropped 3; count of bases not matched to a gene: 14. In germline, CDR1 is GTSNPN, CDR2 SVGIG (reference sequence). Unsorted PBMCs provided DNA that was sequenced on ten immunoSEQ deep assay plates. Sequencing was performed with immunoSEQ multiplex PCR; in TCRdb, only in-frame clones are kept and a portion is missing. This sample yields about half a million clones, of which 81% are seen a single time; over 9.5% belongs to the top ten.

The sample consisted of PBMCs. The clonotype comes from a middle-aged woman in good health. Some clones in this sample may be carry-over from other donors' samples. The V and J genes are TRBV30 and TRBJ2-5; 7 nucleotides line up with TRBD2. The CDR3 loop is CAWKTVRLAAKETQYF. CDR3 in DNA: TGTGCCTGGAAGACTGTTCGCCTAGCGGCCAAAGAGACCCAGTACTTC.